The entry below describes one TCR beta chain. The antigen it binds to is not known. One end of the junction varies from germline; a read error may be responsible. All patients had node-negative disease on CT and PET/CT, and none had a history of other malignancies or prior chemotherapy or radiotherapy. Around 6 milliliters of peripheral venous blood were drawn into EDTA tubes at each of two time points. PBMCs were isolated by Ficoll-Paque Plus density-gradient centrifugation. Right after collection, samples were kept at -80 degrees C until analysis. This sample was included in a study of prognosis after radiotherapy for stage I lung cancer (dated by TCRdb to the early 2020s). Some background on the complete study: Between early 2018 and early 2019, approximately 18 stage I NSCLC patients were enrolled in Nanjing, China. Four to six patients had oligometastatic NSCLC after their primary tumor was surgically resected, and roughly 15 patients had newly diagnosed primary stage I lung tumors. All patients were considered medically inoperable, owing to comorbidities in more than ten and refusal of surgery in over 5. Ages in the cohort of about a dozen men and 6 or 7 women ranged from about 53 to 84 years, with a median of 74. Tumor histology was squamous cell carcinoma in more than 5 patients and adenocarcinoma in roughly 13. Image-guided IMRT or VMAT was used to deliver SBRT in 3 to 5 fractions at a biologically effective dose of at least 100 Gy. In every patient, SBRT was given without any concurrent therapy. Distant metastases were developed by four of the 19 patients after SBRT, at a median of around seven months, whereas no significant progression was observed in the other 15 patients. Peripheral blood TCR beta repertoires were profiled in stage I NSCLC patients before and after stereotactic body radiotherapy, and the repertoires were related to distant failure. For each of the approximately 19 patients, one blood sample was taken before SBRT and one after, so the study sequenced roughly 38 samples in total. The paper's findings and limits, for the study overall: The small cohort and short follow-up limited the study, so independent validation of the findings is needed. Whether the expanded TCR clones were tumor-specific was not determined. Unique TCR clone counts fell after SBRT (median about 10,000 before versus about 7,100 after; Wilcoxon paired P=0.011). None of the reported P values were adjusted for multiple comparisons. Post-SBRT Shannon entropy and its change from baseline were lower in patients who developed distant metastases; baseline Shannon entropy was not associated with metastases. TRBV and TRBJ usage frequencies reportedly varied with metastasis status, involving two V genes at baseline and about 10 V and two J genes after SBRT.

From the cysteine up to the phenylalanine, the CDR3 has a length of 17 residues. CDR3 DNA only is kept here, 51 bases in frame from base 1. CDR1 MGHRA and CDR2 YSYEKL are derived from the germline V gene. Two rounds of multiplex PCR on genomic DNA were used to amplify the TCR beta CDR3 region. The first PCR round used primers specific to each TRBV and TRBJ gene, with sequences filed in Chinese patent CN105087789A. Universal primers were used in the second PCR round. The Roche High Pure PCR Template Preparation Kit was used to extract genomic DNA from frozen PBMCs. Paired-end sequencing with 151 bp reads was performed on the libraries using an Illumina HiSeq 3000. From the authors' description of their analysis: CutAdapt was used to discard raw reads that did not contain the multiplex PCR primer sequences. PEAR was used to merge high-quality paired reads into contigs. MiXCR assigned TRB V, D and J gene segments to each contig by aligning to reference sequences. To remove sequencing errors, CDR3 sequences were clustered according to base quality and sequence similarity. Diversity was calculated as Shannon entropy divided by the natural log of the number of productive TCR sequences. Clonality was computed as one minus the ratio of Shannon entropy to the natural log of the number of unique clonotypes. Progression-free survival cut-offs for repertoire metrics were chosen using the Youden index of ROC curves, with analyses run in R 3.5.3. TCRdb itself trimmed the public reads at Q25 with fastp, ran MiXCR and retained productive beta chains. Entries are consolidated by CDR3 protein sequence, retaining the most common genes and DNA. The authors' filters were not applied to this entry. Within this sample are approximately 11,000 distinct CDR3 sequences, with 54% of them counted one time only. The ten largest account for more than 6.5% of the sample.

The receptor chain draws on TRBV4-1 and TRBJ1-6, with TRBD1 identical over 10 junction bases. The source was PBMCs, collected before or after stereotactic body radiation therapy (not recorded which). This receptor was taken from a donor older than 45 with non-small cell lung cancer. The CDR3 has the sequence CSSSRSGTGVWESPLHF. The nucleotides are TGCTCCAGCAGCCGTTCCGGGACAGGGGTCTGGGAATCACCCCTCCACTTT.